This passage covers 4 T cell receptor beta chains from one sample sequenced in a study of blood T cell repertoires in COVID-19. Repertoires were generated with immunoSEQ multiplex PCR, while TCRdb's copy carries only in-frame clones and drops some. This table has some 130,000 clones, 86% appearing once. Sequencing was carried out using PBMCs or T cells enriched from blood (not recorded which). These receptors were taken from a man in his forties or fifties who had recovered from COVID-19.

CDR3 amino acids: CASSYQTYRGETQYF. The CDR3 bases are TGTGCCAGCAGCTACCAGACCTACAGGGGAGAGACCCAGTACTTC. This chain connects TRBV7-6 to TRBJ2-5; 7 bases align to TRBD1. The CDR3 loop spans 15 amino acids. V shed 4 bases, J shed 4 bases, and the junction held 9 bases outside the gene matches. Germline V CDR1 and CDR2: SGHVS, FNYEAQ.

This clone has just one count. This chain links TRBV6-2 or TRBV6-3 with TRBJ2-3; 11 bases align to TRBD2. Germline V gives CDR1 MNHEY, CDR2 SVGEGT. V shed 5 bases and J 4 bases; nucleotides not matched to a gene: 11. The CDR3 runs 17 residues. As DNA, the CDR3 is TGTGCCAGCAGTACATATGCCACTAGCGGGAGATCAGATACGCAGTATTTT. Protein: CASSTYATSGRSDTQYF.

CDR3 amino acids: CASSYSIQGSYGYTF. DNA of the CDR3: TGTGCCAGCAGTTACTCGATACAGGGTAGCTATGGCTACACCTTC. The rearrangement joins TRBV6-2 or TRBV6-3 to TRBJ1-2; perhaps TRBD1 as D (6 bases). Trimming took off 0 bases at V and 4 bases at J, with 12 bases between the two ends. Germline CDR1 and CDR2: MNHEY and SVGEGT. This CDR3 is built from 15 residues.

V usage is TRBV16 and J usage is TRBJ1-5; the D gene is possibly TRBD1 (6 bases). Looked up from germline, CDR1 is KGHSY and CDR2 is FQNENV. Trimming took off 4 bases at V and 9 bases at J, with 19 bases between the two ends. This CDR3 comprises 15 residues. The CDR3 is CASSPRTARVGPQHF. Written as DNA, the CDR3 is TGTGCCAGCAGCCCCCGGACAGCCCGGGTAGGGCCCCAGCATTTT.